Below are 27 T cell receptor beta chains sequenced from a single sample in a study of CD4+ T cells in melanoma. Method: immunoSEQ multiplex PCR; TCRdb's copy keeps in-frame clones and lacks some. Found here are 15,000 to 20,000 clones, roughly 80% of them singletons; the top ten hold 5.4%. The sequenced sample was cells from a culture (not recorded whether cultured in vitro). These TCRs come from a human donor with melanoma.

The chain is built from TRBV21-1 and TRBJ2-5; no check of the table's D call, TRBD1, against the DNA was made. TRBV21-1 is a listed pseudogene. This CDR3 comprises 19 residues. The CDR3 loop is CASSKGAPGTGGTSETQYF. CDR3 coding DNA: TGTGCCAGCAGCAAAGGGGCCCCCGGGACAGGGGGCACCTCTGAGACCCAGTACTTC.

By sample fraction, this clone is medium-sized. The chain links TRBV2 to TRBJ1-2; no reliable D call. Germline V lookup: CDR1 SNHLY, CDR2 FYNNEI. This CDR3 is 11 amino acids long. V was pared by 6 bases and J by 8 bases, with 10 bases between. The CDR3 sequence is CASSSAPGYTF. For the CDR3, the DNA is TGTGCCAGCAGCTCGGCCCCCGGCTACACCTTC.

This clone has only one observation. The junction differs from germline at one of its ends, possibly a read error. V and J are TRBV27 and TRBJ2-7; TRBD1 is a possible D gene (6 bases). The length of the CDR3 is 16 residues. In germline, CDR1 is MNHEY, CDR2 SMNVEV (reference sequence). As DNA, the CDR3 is TGTGCCAGCAGTCTATCCACAGGGAAAGGTGCCTACGAGCAGTACTTC. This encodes CASSLSTGKGAYEQYF.

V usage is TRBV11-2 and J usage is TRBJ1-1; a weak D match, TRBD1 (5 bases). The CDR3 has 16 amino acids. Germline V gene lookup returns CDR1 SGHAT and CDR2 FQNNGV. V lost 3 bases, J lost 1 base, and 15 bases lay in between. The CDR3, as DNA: TGTGCCAGCAGCTTCCGAGGGGCGTTGGCGAACACTGAAGCTTTCTTT. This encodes CASSFRGALANTEAFF.

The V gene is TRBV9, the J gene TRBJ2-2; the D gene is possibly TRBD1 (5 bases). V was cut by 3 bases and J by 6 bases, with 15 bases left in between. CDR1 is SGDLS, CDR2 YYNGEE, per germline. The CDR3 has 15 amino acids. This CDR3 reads CASSATGLAAGELFF. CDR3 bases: TGTGCCAGCAGCGCAACAGGCCTGGCGGCCGGGGAGCTGTTTTTT.

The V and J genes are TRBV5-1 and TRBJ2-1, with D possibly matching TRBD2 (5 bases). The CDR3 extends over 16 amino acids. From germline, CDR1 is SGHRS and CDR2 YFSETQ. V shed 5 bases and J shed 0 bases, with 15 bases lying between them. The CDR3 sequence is CASSPLGVSSYNEQFF. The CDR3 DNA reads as TGCGCCAGCAGTCCGCTCGGGGTTAGCTCCTACAATGAGCAGTTCTTC.

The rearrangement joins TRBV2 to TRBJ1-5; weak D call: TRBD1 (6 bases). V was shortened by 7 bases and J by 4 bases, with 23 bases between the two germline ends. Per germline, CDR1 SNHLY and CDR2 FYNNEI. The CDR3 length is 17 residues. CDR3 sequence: CASKGSGARSANQPQHF. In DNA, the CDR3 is TGTGCCAGCAAGGGATCGGGGGCCCGGTCGGCGAATCAGCCCCAGCATTTT.

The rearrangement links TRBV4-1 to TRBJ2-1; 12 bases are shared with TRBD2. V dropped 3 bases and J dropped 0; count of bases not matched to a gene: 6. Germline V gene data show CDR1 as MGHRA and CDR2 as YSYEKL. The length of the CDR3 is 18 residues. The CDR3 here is CASSQAGLAGSSYNEQFF. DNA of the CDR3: TGCGCCAGCAGCCAGGCCGGACTAGCGGGGAGCTCCTACAATGAGCAGTTCTTC.

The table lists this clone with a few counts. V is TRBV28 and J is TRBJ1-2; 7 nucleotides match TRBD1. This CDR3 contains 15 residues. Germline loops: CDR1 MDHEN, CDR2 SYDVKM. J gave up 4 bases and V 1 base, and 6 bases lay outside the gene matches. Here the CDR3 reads CASSLSDRRLYGYTF. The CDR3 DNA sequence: TGTGCCAGCAGTTTATCGGACAGGCGTCTCTATGGCTACACCTTC.

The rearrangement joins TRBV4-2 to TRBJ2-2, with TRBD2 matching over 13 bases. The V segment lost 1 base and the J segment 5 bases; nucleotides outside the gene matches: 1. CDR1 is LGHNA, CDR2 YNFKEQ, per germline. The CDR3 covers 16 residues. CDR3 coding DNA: TGTGCCAGCAGCCAAGCGACTAGCGGGGGGACCGGGGAGCTGTTTTTT. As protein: CASSQATSGGTGELFF.

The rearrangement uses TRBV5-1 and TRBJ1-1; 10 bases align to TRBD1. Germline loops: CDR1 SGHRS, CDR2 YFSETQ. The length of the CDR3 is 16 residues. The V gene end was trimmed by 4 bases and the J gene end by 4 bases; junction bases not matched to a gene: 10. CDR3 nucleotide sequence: TGCGCCAGCAGCCCTGACCTAGGACAGGGGGGCACTGAAGCTTTCTTT. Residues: CASSPDLGQGGTEAFF.

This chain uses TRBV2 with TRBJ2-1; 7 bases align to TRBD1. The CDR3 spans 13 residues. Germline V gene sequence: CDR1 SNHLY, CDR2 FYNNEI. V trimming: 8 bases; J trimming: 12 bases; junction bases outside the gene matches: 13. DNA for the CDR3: TGTGCCAGCGGATTGCAAGACAGGGTTTCGCAGTTCTTC. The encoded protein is CASGLQDRVSQFF. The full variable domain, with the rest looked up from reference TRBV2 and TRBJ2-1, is EPEVTQTPSHQVTQMGQEVILRCVPISNHLYFYWYRQILGQKVEFLVSFYNNEISEKSEIFDDQFSVERPDGSNFTLKIRSTKLEDSAMYFCASGLQDRVSQFFGPGTRLTVL.

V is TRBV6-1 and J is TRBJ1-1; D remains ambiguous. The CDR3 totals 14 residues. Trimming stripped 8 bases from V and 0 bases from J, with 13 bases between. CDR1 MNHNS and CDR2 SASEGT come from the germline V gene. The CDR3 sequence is CASSEINMNTEAFF. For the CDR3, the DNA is TGTGCCAGCTCTGAGATAAACATGAACACTGAAGCTTTCTTT.

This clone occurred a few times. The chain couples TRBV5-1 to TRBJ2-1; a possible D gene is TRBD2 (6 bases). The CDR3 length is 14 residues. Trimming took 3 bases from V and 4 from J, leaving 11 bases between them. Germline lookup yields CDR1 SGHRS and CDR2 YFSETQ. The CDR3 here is CASSSAAGYNEQFF. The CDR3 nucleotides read TGCGCCAGCAGCTCGGCGGCGGGATACAATGAGCAGTTCTTC.

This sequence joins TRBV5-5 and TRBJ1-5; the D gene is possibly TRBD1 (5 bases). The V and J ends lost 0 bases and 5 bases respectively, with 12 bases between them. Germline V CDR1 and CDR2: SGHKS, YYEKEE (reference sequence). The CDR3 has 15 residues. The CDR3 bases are TGTGCCAGCAGCTTGGTATGGGGGGAAGATCAGCCCCAGCATTTT. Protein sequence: CASSLVWGEDQPQHF.

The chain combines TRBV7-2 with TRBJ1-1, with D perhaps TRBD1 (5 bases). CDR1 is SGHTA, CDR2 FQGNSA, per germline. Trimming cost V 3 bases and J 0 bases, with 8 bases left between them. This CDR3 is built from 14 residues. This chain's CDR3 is CASSFWGMNTEAFF. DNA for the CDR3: TGTGCCAGCAGCTTTTGGGGGATGAACACTGAAGCTTTCTTT.

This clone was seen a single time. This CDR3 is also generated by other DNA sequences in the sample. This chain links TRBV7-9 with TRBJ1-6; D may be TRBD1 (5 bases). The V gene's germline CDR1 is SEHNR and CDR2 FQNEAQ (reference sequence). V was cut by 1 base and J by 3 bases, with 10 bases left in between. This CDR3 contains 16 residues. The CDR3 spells CASSLGQGFYNSPLHF. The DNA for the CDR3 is TGTGCCAGCAGCTTAGGGCAGGGATTCTATAATTCACCCCTCCACTTT.

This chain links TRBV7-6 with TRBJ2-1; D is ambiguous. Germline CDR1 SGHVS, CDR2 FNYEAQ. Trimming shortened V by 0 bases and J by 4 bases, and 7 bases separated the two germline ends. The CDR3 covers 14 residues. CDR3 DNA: TGTGCCAGCAGCTTAGCGGCCGGGTACAATGAGCAGTTCTTC. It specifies CASSLAAGYNEQFF.

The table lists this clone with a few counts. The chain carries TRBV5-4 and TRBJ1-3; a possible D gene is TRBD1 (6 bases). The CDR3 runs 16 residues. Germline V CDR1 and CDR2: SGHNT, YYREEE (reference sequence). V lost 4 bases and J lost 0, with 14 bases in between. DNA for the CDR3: TGTGCCAGCAGCAGCAGGACAGAAAGCTCTGGAAACACCATATATTTT. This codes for CASSSRTESSGNTIYF. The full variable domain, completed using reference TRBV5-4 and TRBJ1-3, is ETGVTQSPTHLIKTRGQQVTLRCSSQSGHNTVSWYQQALGQGPQFIFQYYREEENGRGNFPPRFSGLQFPNYSSELNVNALELDDSALYLCASSSRTESSGNTIYFGEGSWLTVV.

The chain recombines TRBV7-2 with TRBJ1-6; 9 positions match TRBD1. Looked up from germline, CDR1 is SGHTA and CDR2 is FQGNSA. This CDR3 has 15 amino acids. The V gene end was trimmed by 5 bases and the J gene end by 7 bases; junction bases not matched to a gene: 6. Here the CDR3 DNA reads TGTGCCAGCAGCCCCCGACAGGGGGGAAATTCACCCCTCCACTTT. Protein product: CASSPRQGGNSPLHF.

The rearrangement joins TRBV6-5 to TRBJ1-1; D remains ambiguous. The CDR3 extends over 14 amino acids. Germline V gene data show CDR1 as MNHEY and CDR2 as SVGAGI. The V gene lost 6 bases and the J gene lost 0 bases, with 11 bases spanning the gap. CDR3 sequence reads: CASRLSQLNTEAFF. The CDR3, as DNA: TGTGCCAGCAGATTATCACAGCTGAACACTGAAGCTTTCTTT.

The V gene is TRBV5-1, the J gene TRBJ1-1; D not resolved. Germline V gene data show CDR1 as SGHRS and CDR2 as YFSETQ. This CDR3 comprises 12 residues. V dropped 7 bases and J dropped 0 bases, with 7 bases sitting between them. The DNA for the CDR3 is TGCGCCAGCGGGGAACTGAACACTGAAGCTTTCTTT. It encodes CASGELNTEAFF. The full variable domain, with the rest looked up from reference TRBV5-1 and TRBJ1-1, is KAGVTQTPRYLIKTRGQQVTLSCSPISGHRSVSWYQQTPGQGLQFLFEYFSETQRNKGNFPGRFSGRQFSNSRSEMNVSTLELGDSALYLCASGELNTEAFFGQGTRLTVV.

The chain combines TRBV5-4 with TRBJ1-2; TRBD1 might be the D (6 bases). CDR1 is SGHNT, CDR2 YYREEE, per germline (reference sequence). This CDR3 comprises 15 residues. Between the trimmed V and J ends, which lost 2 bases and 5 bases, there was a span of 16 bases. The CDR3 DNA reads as TGTGCCAGCAGCTTTTCTAACCGGGGGCAATATGGCTACACCTTC. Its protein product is CASSFSNRGQYGYTF.

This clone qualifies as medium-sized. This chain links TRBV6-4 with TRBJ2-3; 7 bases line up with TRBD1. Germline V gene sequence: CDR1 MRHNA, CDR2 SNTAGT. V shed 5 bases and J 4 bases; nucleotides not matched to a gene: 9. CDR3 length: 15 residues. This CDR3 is CASSTGTATPDTQYF. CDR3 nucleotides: TGTGCCAGCAGTACCGGGACAGCAACACCAGATACGCAGTATTTT.

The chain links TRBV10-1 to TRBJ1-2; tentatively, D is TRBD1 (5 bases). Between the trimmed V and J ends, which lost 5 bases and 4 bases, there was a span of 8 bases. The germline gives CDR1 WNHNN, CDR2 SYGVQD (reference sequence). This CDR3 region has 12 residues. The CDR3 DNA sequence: TGCGCCAGCAGTCAGGGCACCTATGGCTACACCTTC. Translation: CASSQGTYGYTF.

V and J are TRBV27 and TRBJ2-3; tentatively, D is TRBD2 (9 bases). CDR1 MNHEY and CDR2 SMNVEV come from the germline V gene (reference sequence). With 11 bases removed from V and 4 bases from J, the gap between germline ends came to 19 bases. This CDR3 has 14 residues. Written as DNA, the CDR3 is TGTGCCCAGGGGGCTAGCGGGGTTGCAGATACGCAGTATTTT. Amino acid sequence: CAQGASGVADTQYF.

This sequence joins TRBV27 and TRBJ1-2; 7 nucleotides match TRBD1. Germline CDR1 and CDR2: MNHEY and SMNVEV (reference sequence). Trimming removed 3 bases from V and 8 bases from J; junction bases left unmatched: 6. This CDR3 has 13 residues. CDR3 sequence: CASSFRQGRGYTF. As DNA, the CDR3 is TGTGCCAGCAGTTTCCGACAGGGCCGAGGCTACACCTTC.